A selection of T cell receptor beta chains follows, all from one sample in a study of T cells in localized non-small cell lung cancer. Profiling relied on immunoSEQ multiplex PCR, and the TCRdb table lists in-frame clones only, not all of them. This table holds fewer than 30,000 clones, more than 85% found once. The source material was peripheral blood, sampled before any cancer treatment. The receptors here all came from an older female donor with stage II squamous cell lung carcinoma. Both conserved end residues are part of each CDR3. A D gene is named only where the DNA matches it firmly. Clone size is not always given. Where it is, it says once, few, many or a class for expanded clones.

j_gene: TRBJ2-3
abundance: -
v_gene: TRBV5-6
d_gene: -
CDR3nt: TGTGCCAGCAGCTTGGTTCGGGGAGCCCGCACAGATACGCAGTATTTT
CDR3aa: CASSLVRGARTDTQYF

j_gene: TRBJ1-1
abundance: -
v_gene: TRBV14
d_gene: -
CDR3nt: TGTGCCAGCAGCCAATCCCGGGGCTCAGAAGCTTTCTTT
CDR3aa: CASSQSRGSEAFF

j_gene: TRBJ2-1
abundance: -
v_gene: TRBV19
d_gene: -
CDR3nt: TGTGCCAGTAGTCGGGGGGCCTCCTACAATGAGCAGTTCTTC
CDR3aa: CASSRGASYNEQFF

j_gene: TRBJ2-3
abundance: -
v_gene: TRBV28
d_gene: TRBD2
CDR3nt: TGTGCCAGCAGTTTGTCCGCGGGGGGGAACACAGATACGCAGTATTTT
CDR3aa: CASSLSAGGNTDTQYF

j_gene: TRBJ2-3
abundance: -
v_gene: TRBV6-5
d_gene: -
CDR3nt: TGTGCCAGCAGTTCCCAGGGGAGCAGCACAGATACGCAGTATTTT
CDR3aa: CASSSQGSSTDTQYF

j_gene: TRBJ1-6
abundance: -
v_gene: TRBV6-6
d_gene: -
CDR3nt: TGTGCCAGCAGCCGGGACAAAAATTCACCCCTCCACTTT
CDR3aa: CASSRDKNSPLHF

j_gene: TRBJ1-5
abundance: few
v_gene: TRBV4-2
d_gene: TRBD1
CDR3nt: TGTGCCAGCAGCCTTCGACAGGGGGCCATGGAGCCCCAGCATTTT
CDR3aa: CASSLRQGAMEPQHF

j_gene: TRBJ2-7
abundance: once
v_gene: TRBV7-8
d_gene: -
CDR3nt: TGTGCCAGCAGCCCTCCCCCGAGCTACGAGCAGTACTTC
CDR3aa: CASSPPPSYEQYF

j_gene: TRBJ2-7
abundance: -
v_gene: TRBV7-2
d_gene: TRBD2
CDR3nt: TGTGCCAGCAGCTCAGCAGGCAGGATAGCGGGAGTAGAGCAGTACTTC
CDR3aa: CASSSAGRIAGVEQYF

j_gene: TRBJ2-1
abundance: -
v_gene: TRBV6-1
d_gene: -
CDR3nt: TGTGCCAGCAGTGAAGGGGGGACTTCCTACAATGAGCAGTTCTTC
CDR3aa: CASSEGGTSYNEQFF

j_gene: TRBJ2-1
abundance: -
v_gene: TRBV25-1
d_gene: TRBD1
CDR3nt: TGTGCCAGCAGTCGGCAACACCGGACAGGGTACAATGAGCAGTTCTTC
CDR3aa: CASSRQHRTGYNEQFF

j_gene: TRBJ2-7
abundance: -
v_gene: TRBV7-9
d_gene: TRBD1
CDR3nt: TGTGCCAGCAGCTTTGGACAGGACTACGAGCAGTACTTC
CDR3aa: CASSFGQDYEQYF

j_gene: TRBJ2-3
abundance: -
v_gene: TRBV5-1
d_gene: -
CDR3nt: TGCGCCAGCAGCTTGGCTCGATTTCGAACAGATACGCAGTATTTT
CDR3aa: CASSLARFRTDTQYF

j_gene: TRBJ1-2
abundance: -
v_gene: TRBV30
d_gene: TRBD1
CDR3nt: TGTGCCTGGAGTCCAGGGGGCAGCGGGTATGGCTACACCTTC
CDR3aa: CAWSPGGSGYGYTF

j_gene: TRBJ2-2
abundance: -
v_gene: TRBV5-1
d_gene: -
CDR3nt: TGCGCCAGCAGCTTCAACACCGGGGAGCTGTTTTTT
CDR3aa: CASSFNTGELFF

j_gene: TRBJ2-7
abundance: -
v_gene: TRBV19
d_gene: TRBD1
CDR3nt: TGTGCCAGTACCCCGGACAGGGGAGGGGTCTACGAGCAGTACTTC
CDR3aa: CASTPDRGGVYEQYF

j_gene: TRBJ2-5
abundance: once
v_gene: TRBV7-2
d_gene: -
CDR3nt: TGTGCCAGCAGCTTAGTGGTTGGCAGGGAAGAGACCCAGTACTTC
CDR3aa: CASSLVVGREETQYF

j_gene: TRBJ2-5
abundance: -
v_gene: TRBV29-1
d_gene: -
CDR3nt: TGCAGCGTTTACCTAGGGGGGGAACAAGAGACCCAGTACTTC
CDR3aa: CSVYLGGEQETQYF

j_gene: TRBJ1-2
abundance: -
v_gene: TRBV28
d_gene: TRBD1
CDR3nt: TGTGCCAGCAGAACCGGGACAGGCTTAAACTATGGCTACACCTTC
CDR3aa: CASRTGTGLNYGYTF

j_gene: TRBJ2-1
abundance: -
v_gene: TRBV10-1
d_gene: TRBD2
CDR3nt: TGCGCCAGCAGCGCAGTGACTAGCGTCCAAAATGAGCAGTTCTTC
CDR3aa: CASSAVTSVQNEQFF

j_gene: TRBJ1-2
abundance: few
v_gene: TRBV4-2
d_gene: -
CDR3nt: TGTGCCAGCAGAGACGGCACTAACTATGGCTACACCTTC
CDR3aa: CASRDGTNYGYTF

j_gene: TRBJ2-5
abundance: -
v_gene: TRBV5-1
d_gene: TRBD2
CDR3nt: TGCGCCAGCAGCCCGGGACTAGCGACGGGTGGGGAGGAGACCCAGTACTTC
CDR3aa: CASSPGLATGGEETQYF

j_gene: TRBJ1-1
abundance: -
v_gene: TRBV6-1
d_gene: -
CDR3nt: TGTGCCAGCAGTCAAGAGGGTAGGGCTTTCTTT
CDR3aa: CASSQEGRAFF

j_gene: TRBJ1-1
abundance: -
v_gene: TRBV7-2
d_gene: -
CDR3nt: TGTGCCAGCGCCCGGACCGAAGGCACTGAAGCTTTCTTT
CDR3aa: CASARTEGTEAFF

j_gene: TRBJ2-7
abundance: once
v_gene: TRBV11-2
d_gene: TRBD1
CDR3nt: TGTGCCAGCAGCTTATCCGCAGGGGGCCCCTACGAGCAGTACTTC
CDR3aa: CASSLSAGGPYEQYF

j_gene: TRBJ2-7
abundance: -
v_gene: TRBV7-2
d_gene: TRBD2
CDR3nt: TGTGCCAGCAGCTCTCGACTAGCGGGAGTTGGCGAGCAGTACTTC
CDR3aa: CASSSRLAGVGEQYF

j_gene: TRBJ1-6
abundance: -
v_gene: TRBV2
d_gene: -
CDR3nt: TGTGCCAGCAGTGGGGCGCTAAGCTCCTATAATTCACCCCTCCACTTT
CDR3aa: CASSGALSSYNSPLHF

j_gene: TRBJ2-7
abundance: -
v_gene: TRBV7-6
d_gene: -
CDR3nt: TGTGCCAGCAGCTCAACCCGGATAGCCTACGAGCAGTACTTC
CDR3aa: CASSSTRIAYEQYF

j_gene: TRBJ1-4
abundance: once
v_gene: TRBV5-1
d_gene: -
CDR3nt: TGCGCCAGCAGCCAGACAGTAACTAATGAAAAACTGTTTTTT
CDR3aa: CASSQTVTNEKLFF

j_gene: TRBJ2-1
abundance: -
v_gene: TRBV6-4
d_gene: -
CDR3nt: TGTGCCAGCAGTCCATTGACTACCTCGGATGAGCAGTTCTTC
CDR3aa: CASSPLTTSDEQFF

j_gene: TRBJ2-2
abundance: -
v_gene: TRBV6-1
d_gene: -
CDR3nt: TGTGCCAGCAGGGACCTCATGAACACCGGGGAGCTGTTTTTT
CDR3aa: CASRDLMNTGELFF

j_gene: TRBJ2-7
abundance: -
v_gene: TRBV7-9
d_gene: TRBD1
CDR3nt: TGTGCCAGCAGCTTAGCGGGGGACAGGGCCTACGAGCAGTACTTC
CDR3aa: CASSLAGDRAYEQYF

j_gene: TRBJ1-5
abundance: -
v_gene: TRBV6-1
d_gene: TRBD1
CDR3nt: TGTGCCAGCAGTGACGGACAGGGCGTGGGCAATCAGCCCCAGCATTTT
CDR3aa: CASSDGQGVGNQPQHF

j_gene: TRBJ1-4
abundance: -
v_gene: TRBV19
d_gene: -
CDR3nt: TGTGCCAGTAGTATTGGGCAGGTGCATAGCGAAAAACTGTTTTTT
CDR3aa: CASSIGQVHSEKLFF

j_gene: TRBJ2-1
abundance: -
v_gene: TRBV19
d_gene: -
CDR3nt: TGTGCCAGTAGTACCGGCTGGGGCCTCCTGAATGAGCAGTTCTTC
CDR3aa: CASSTGWGLLNEQFF

j_gene: TRBJ1-1
abundance: -
v_gene: TRBV18
d_gene: TRBD1
CDR3nt: TGTGCCAGCTCACCACCAAGGGGGCTCAAGGATGAAGCTTTCTTT
CDR3aa: CASSPPRGLKDEAFF

j_gene: TRBJ1-2
abundance: -
v_gene: TRBV14
d_gene: TRBD1
CDR3nt: TGTGCCAGCAGCCAAGCGGGACAGGGCAGTGGCTACACCTTC
CDR3aa: CASSQAGQGSGYTF

j_gene: TRBJ1-6
abundance: -
v_gene: TRBV19
d_gene: -
CDR3nt: TGTGCCAGTAGTATACCAGGGGTGGGAGGTTCACCCCTCCACTTT
CDR3aa: CASSIPGVGGSPLHF

j_gene: TRBJ1-5
abundance: once
v_gene: TRBV30
d_gene: -
CDR3nt: TGTGCCTGGAGTGTACCTGGGCAAAATAGCAATCAGCCCCAGCATTTT
CDR3aa: CAWSVPGQNSNQPQHF

j_gene: TRBJ2-5
abundance: -
v_gene: TRBV6-6
d_gene: -
CDR3nt: TGTGCCAGCAGGCCGGGACGGATGAACCAAGAGACCCAGTACTTC
CDR3aa: CASRPGRMNQETQYF

j_gene: TRBJ1-1
abundance: -
v_gene: TRBV5-5
d_gene: TRBD1
CDR3nt: TGTGCCAGCAGCGAAATACAGGGGGTTGAAGCTTTCTTT
CDR3aa: CASSEIQGVEAFF

j_gene: TRBJ2-7
abundance: once
v_gene: TRBV18
d_gene: TRBD2
CDR3nt: TGTGCCAGCTCACCCTTCACCCCGACTAGCGGGAGCGCCCTAGACGAGCAGTACTTC
CDR3aa: CASSPFTPTSGSALDEQYF

j_gene: TRBJ2-3
abundance: once
v_gene: TRBV27
d_gene: TRBD2
CDR3nt: TGTGCCAGCAGTTTAACTAGCGGTGATACGCAGTATTTT
CDR3aa: CASSLTSGDTQYF

j_gene: TRBJ2-3
abundance: -
v_gene: TRBV5-4
d_gene: -
CDR3nt: TGTGCCAGCAGCCTCGCGGGGCCCACAGATACGCAGTATTTT
CDR3aa: CASSLAGPTDTQYF

j_gene: TRBJ2-1
abundance: -
v_gene: TRBV11-2
d_gene: TRBD2
CDR3nt: TGTGCCAGCAGCTTAGAATGGCTAGCGGACGACAATGAGCAGTTCTTC
CDR3aa: CASSLEWLADDNEQFF

j_gene: TRBJ1-2
abundance: -
v_gene: TRBV15
d_gene: -
CDR3nt: TGTGCCACCAGCAGAGATAATTCGGTTAACTATGGCTACACCTTC
CDR3aa: CATSRDNSVNYGYTF

j_gene: TRBJ2-1
abundance: -
v_gene: TRBV5-6
d_gene: -
CDR3nt: TGTGCCAGCAGCCTGGGGGCCCAGGACGGCAATGAGCAGTTCTTC
CDR3aa: CASSLGAQDGNEQFF

j_gene: TRBJ1-1
abundance: -
v_gene: TRBV28
d_gene: TRBD1
CDR3nt: TGTGCCAGCAGCCTACAGGGGGCACGAACTGAAGCTTTCTTT
CDR3aa: CASSLQGARTEAFF

j_gene: TRBJ2-7
abundance: -
v_gene: TRBV7-2
d_gene: -
CDR3nt: TGTGCCAGCAGCTTATACGAGACTTCGATCTACGAGCAGTACTTC
CDR3aa: CASSLYETSIYEQYF

j_gene: TRBJ1-5
abundance: -
v_gene: TRBV7-2
d_gene: -
CDR3nt: TGTGCCAGCAGCTTGCAGGCAGGGGAGGCTCAGCCCCAGCATTTT
CDR3aa: CASSLQAGEAQPQHF

j_gene: TRBJ2-1
abundance: -
v_gene: TRBV19
d_gene: -
CDR3nt: TGTGCCAGTAGGCCGACAGGTATCGACAATGAGCAGTTCTTC
CDR3aa: CASRPTGIDNEQFF

j_gene: TRBJ1-1
abundance: -
v_gene: TRBV5-1
d_gene: TRBD1
CDR3nt: TGCGCCAGCAGCTTTGGACAGGGGGTAGTTAACACTGAAGCTTTCTTT
CDR3aa: CASSFGQGVVNTEAFF

j_gene: TRBJ2-2
abundance: -
v_gene: TRBV18
d_gene: -
CDR3nt: TGTGCCAGCTCACCACCAGGTGGAATAGACACCGGGGAGCTGTTTTTT
CDR3aa: CASSPPGGIDTGELFF

j_gene: TRBJ2-1
abundance: -
v_gene: TRBV5-1
d_gene: TRBD2
CDR3nt: TGCGCCAGCAGCTTGGGGCTTCGGACTAGCTCCTACAATGAGCAGTTCTTC
CDR3aa: CASSLGLRTSSYNEQFF

j_gene: TRBJ2-5
abundance: -
v_gene: TRBV7-2
d_gene: TRBD2
CDR3nt: TGTGCCAGCAGCTCAGGACTAGCGGGGGCACAAGAGACCCAGTACTTC
CDR3aa: CASSSGLAGAQETQYF